These 25 T cell receptor beta chains were all obtained from the same sample, sequenced in a study of sequential checkpoint blockade in melanoma (dated by TCRdb to about 2019). Sample treatment or condition, as interpreted from the label and publication: randomized to nivolumab then ipilimumab (arm A) or the reverse (arm B). Receptor amplification or capture employed the immunoSEQ multiplex PCR assay. Drawn from immuneACCESS, this table holds only the in-frame rearrangements with V and J called that TCRdb kept. Clones are partly lost; checked studies trace under half to an unresolved V gene and leave the rest unexplained. Recorded for this sample are about 11,000 clones; 78% of them occurred a single time. Over 9% of the sample goes to the ten largest clones. The sample was CD8+ T cells sorted from blood (inferred from file names), taken from a patient given nivolumab and ipilimumab in sequence. The receptors here all came from a human donor with melanoma.

The rearrangement uses TRBV25-1 and TRBJ2-2, with 10 bases aligning to TRBD1. The CDR3 runs to 15 residues. Germline V gives CDR1 MGHDK, CDR2 SYGVNS. Germline trimming cut 4 bases from V and 3 bases from J; bases unmatched to any gene: 2. CDR3 loop: CASSVGTGDTGELFF. In DNA form, the CDR3 reads TGTGCCAGCAGTGTCGGGACAGGGGACACCGGGGAGCTGTTTTTT.

The chain links TRBV27 to TRBJ2-2, with TRBD2 matching over 13 bases. The J segment lost 4 bases and the V segment lost 5 bases, leaving 7 bases of the junction unmatched. CDR3 length equals 17 residues. Germline CDR1 and CDR2: MNHEY and SMNVEV (reference sequence). CDR3 nucleotide sequence: TGTGCCAGCAGTCCATTACTAGCGGGGGGGCCCACCGGGGAGCTGTTTTTT. It codes for CASSPLLAGGPTGELFF.

The genes are TRBV27 and TRBJ2-7, with D perhaps matching TRBD1 (5 bases). V was pared by 1 base and J by 6 bases, with 10 bases between. Germline CDR1 and CDR2: MNHEY and SMNVEV (reference sequence). This CDR3 has 13 amino acids. DNA for the CDR3: TGTGCCAGCAGTTTATACCAGGGAAGCGAGCAGTACTTC. The encoded protein is CASSLYQGSEQYF.

The chain carries TRBV19 and TRBJ2-7; D might be TRBD2 (6 bases). Trimming removed 4 bases at V and 0 bases at J, with 10 bases between. The germline gives CDR1 LNHDA, CDR2 SQIVND (reference sequence). The CDR3 totals 14 residues. The CDR3 bases are TGTGCCAGTAGTACTAGCGAAAGCTCCTACGAGCAGTACTTC. The encoded protein is CASSTSESSYEQYF.

The chain joins TRBV7-9 to TRBJ2-3, with 7 bases fitting TRBD1. Losses at the gene ends were 1 base for V and 6 bases for J; bases not matched to a gene: 4. CDR3 length: 14 residues. Germline assignment: CDR1 SEHNR and CDR2 FQNEAQ (reference sequence). CDR3 sequence reads: CASSLEEDRDTQYF. CDR3 in DNA: TGTGCCAGCAGCTTAGAGGAGGACAGGGATACGCAGTATTTT.

This clone was seen a single time. This sequence joins TRBV9 and TRBJ2-7, with D possibly TRBD1 on 6 matching bases. Trimming removed 0 bases from V and 5 bases from J, with 12 bases in between. Germline V gene lookup returns CDR1 SGDLS and CDR2 YYNGEE. This CDR3 spans 14 amino acids. CDR3 loop: CASSVGGRGNEQYF. CDR3 nucleotides: TGTGCCAGCAGCGTAGGGGGCAGGGGCAACGAGCAGTACTTC.

The CDR3 sequence is CASSLAVSGDYGYTF. The CDR3 coding sequence is TGTGCCAGCAGCTTAGCGGTGTCCGGGGACTATGGCTACACCTTC. This chain joins TRBV7-9 and TRBJ1-2; D gene uncertain. Germline CDR1 SEHNR, CDR2 FQNEAQ (reference sequence). This CDR3 has 15 amino acids. Trimming took 0 bases from V and 3 from J, leaving 11 bases between them.

This clone was recorded once. V and J are TRBV2 and TRBJ2-7, with 8 bases matching TRBD2. The CDR3 extends over 18 amino acids. From germline, CDR1 is SNHLY and CDR2 FYNNEI. V lost 0 bases, J lost 7 bases, and 17 bases stayed unmatched. Written as DNA, the CDR3 is TGTGCCAGCAGTGAAGCGCTGAGCGGGGGTCATCTCCAGGGAGAGCAGTACTTC. Protein sequence: CASSEALSGGHLQGEQYF.

This clone was picked up one time. The CDR3 DNA reads as TGTGCCAGTAGTGAAGGACGAGGGCCCTACGAGCAGTACTTC. Its translation: CASSEGRGPYEQYF. The V call is TRBV19, the J call TRBJ2-7; D is perhaps TRBD2 (5 bases). Germline CDR1 is LNHDA and CDR2 is SQIVND (reference sequence). The CDR3 totals 14 residues. V lost 5 bases and J lost 2, with 13 bases in between.

This clone turned up a few times. The chain has TRBV5-5 and TRBJ1-2; D is uncertain. Germline CDR1 and CDR2: SGHKS and YYEKEE (reference sequence). The CDR3 is made up of 13 amino acids. The V and J ends lost 4 bases and 4 bases respectively, with 11 bases between them. The CDR3 sequence is CASSPSEGYGYTF. The CDR3 nucleotides are TGTGCCAGCAGCCCCTCGGAGGGCTATGGCTACACCTTC.

The chain joins TRBV27 to TRBJ2-1; 7 nucleotides match TRBD1. Trimming at V came to 5 bases and at J to 7 bases, leaving 11 bases not matched to a gene. This CDR3 spans 15 amino acids. Germline CDR1 MNHEY, CDR2 SMNVEV (reference sequence). The CDR3 bases are TGTGCCAGCAGTCTCGGACAGGCACCTGTGAATGAGCAGTTCTTC. Its protein is CASSLGQAPVNEQFF.

The V call is TRBV6-5, the J call TRBJ2-2, with D possibly matching TRBD1 (6 bases). Germline V CDR1 and CDR2: MNHEY, SVGAGI. The CDR3 is 13 amino acids. V gave up 5 bases and J gave up 4 bases, with 8 bases separating them. Here the CDR3 reads CASSTGFTGELFF. Written as DNA, the CDR3 is TGTGCCAGCAGTACAGGGTTCACCGGGGAGCTGTTTTTT.

The chain joins TRBV7-2 to TRBJ1-2, with D possibly matching TRBD1 (6 bases). The CDR3 is 15 residues long. Trimming removed 5 bases from V and 4 bases from J, with 17 bases in between. The V gene's germline CDR1 is SGHTA and CDR2 FQGNSA. The CDR3 bases are TGTGCCAGCAGCCCTCGGGTGGGCAGGGGCTATGGCTACACCTTC. Protein: CASSPRVGRGYGYTF.

The gene calls are TRBV9 and TRBJ2-5; a weak D match, TRBD2 (6 bases). This CDR3 has 15 residues. Deletions cut 2 bases from V and 2 bases from J, with 13 bases between. Per the germline V gene, CDR1 is SGDLS and CDR2 is YYNGEE. The CDR3 DNA is TGTGCCAGCAGCGTCACTTCGGGGGTACAAGAGACCCAGTACTTC. It specifies CASSVTSGVQETQYF.

The V gene is TRBV5-6, the J gene TRBJ2-7, with 9 bases fitting TRBD1. CDR1 and CDR2 (germline): SGHDT, YYEEEE. The CDR3 consists of 14 residues. The V and J ends lost 3 bases and 5 bases, in that order; junction bases with no gene match: 6. Here the CDR3 DNA reads TGTGCCAGCAGCTGGGACAGGGTCTTCCACGAGCAGTACTTC. Translating it yields CASSWDRVFHEQYF.

The rearrangement links TRBV28 to TRBJ2-7; D might be TRBD2 (6 bases). CDR3 length: 14 residues. Germline V gene data show CDR1 as MDHEN and CDR2 as SYDVKM. V was trimmed by 3 bases and J by 0 bases, leaving 9 bases between them. The CDR3 is CASSFSGPSYEQYF. CDR3 in DNA: TGTGCCAGCAGTTTTAGCGGCCCCTCCTACGAGCAGTACTTC. Together with reference TRBV28 and TRBJ2-7, the CDR3 gives the full variable domain: DVKVTQSSRYLVKRTGEKVFLECVQDMDHENMFWYRQDPGLGLRLIYFSYDVKMKEKGDIPEGYSVSREKKERFSLILESASTNQTSMYLCASSFSGPSYEQYFGPGTRLTVT.

The chain uses TRBV6-1 and TRBJ1-6, with D maybe TRBD1 (5 bases). Trimming stripped 3 bases from V and 13 bases from J, with 16 bases between. This CDR3 comprises 14 residues. The V gene's germline CDR1 is MNHNS and CDR2 SASEGT. The CDR3 spells CASSDRTLGWPLHF. The CDR3 nucleotides are TGTGCCAGCAGTGATCGGACACTCGGATGGCCCCTCCACTTT.

The V call is TRBV6-4, the J call TRBJ1-2; the match to TRBD1 covers 9 bases. Trimming at V came to 3 bases and at J to 8 bases, leaving 10 bases not matched to a gene. The V gene's germline CDR1 is MRHNA and CDR2 SNTAGT. The CDR3 is made up of 15 amino acids. CDR3 amino acids: CASSETGTGYFGYTF. In DNA form, the CDR3 reads TGTGCCAGCAGTGAAACCGGGACAGGGTATTTCGGCTACACCTTC.

This clone appeared once. The CDR3 here is CASSLSASEQFF. The CDR3 region has the DNA TGTGCCAGCAGCTTGTCGGCTAGCGAGCAGTTCTTC. This rearrangement joins TRBV5-6 to TRBJ2-1; D might be TRBD2 (5 bases). Germline CDR1 is SGHDT and CDR2 is YYEEEE. Trimming cost V 1 base and J 10 bases, with 9 bases left between them. The CDR3 has 12 amino acids.

This rearrangement joins TRBV14 to TRBJ2-1, with 16 bases fitting TRBD2. Germline V lookup: CDR1 SGHDN, CDR2 FVKESK. V shed 1 base and J 12 bases; nucleotides not matched to a gene: 12. This CDR3 is built from 18 residues. CDR3 residues: CASSQGLRPGLAGGGQFF. The CDR3 DNA sequence: TGTGCCAGCAGCCAAGGCCTCAGACCGGGACTAGCGGGAGGGGGGCAGTTCTTC.

Comments on this clone: The same CDR3 can be traced to other DNA sequences in this sample. This rearrangement joins TRBV27 to TRBJ2-1, with TRBD1 matching over 11 bases. V dropped 2 bases and J dropped 3; count of bases not matched to a gene: 0. The germline CDR1 and CDR2 sequences are MNHEY and SMNVEV (reference sequence). CDR3 length: 15 residues. CDR3 coding DNA: TGTGCCAGCAGTTTAGGGACAGGGGGCTACAATGAGCAGTTCTTC. Protein: CASSLGTGGYNEQFF.

This chain links TRBV6-5 with TRBJ1-1, with 7 bases matching TRBD1. Germline V gene sequence: CDR1 MNHEY, CDR2 SVGAGI. The length of the CDR3 is 13 residues. Losses at the gene ends were 4 bases for V and 8 bases for J; bases not matched to a gene: 7. CDR3 region: CASSSARGAEAFF. For the CDR3, the DNA is TGTGCCAGCAGTTCCGCCAGGGGGGCGGAAGCTTTCTTT.

The chain employs TRBV6-5 and TRBJ2-2, with a tentative D call TRBD1 (5 bases). The V end was cut by 2 bases, the J end by 6 bases, with 7 bases between. The V gene's germline CDR1 is MNHEY and CDR2 SVGAGI. This CDR3 has 13 residues. As DNA, the CDR3 is TGTGCCAGCAGTTACAGGGGTTCCGGGGAGCTGTTTTTT. It is translated as CASSYRGSGELFF.

This clone was detected a few times. This CDR3 is also generated by other DNA sequences in the sample. The gene calls are TRBV7-9 and TRBJ2-7, with 9 bases fitting TRBD1. Germline-derived CDR1 and CDR2 are SEHNR and FQNEAQ (reference sequence). V was pared by 4 bases and J by 6 bases, with 4 bases of the junction left unmatched. There are 13 residues in the CDR3. CDR3 DNA sequence: TGTGCCAGCAGCTCGGGACAGGGCGGCGAGCAGTACTTC. It translates to CASSSGQGGEQYF.

This clone appeared once. Because the CDR3's place on the DNA is in doubt, the DNA is left out and the CDR3 is given as listed by TCRdb. The rearrangement joins TRBV1 to TRBJ2-1; no DNA check was done on the table's D call, TRBD2. TRBV1 is deemed a pseudogene. The CDR3 adds up to 18 amino acids, both ends counted. The CDR3 loop is CTSSQDFAGGSSYNEQFF.